The 18 T cell receptor beta chains below come from one sample, sequenced in a study of T cell responses to AZD1222 COVID-19 vaccine. TCRdb's copy holds only in-frame clones and misses some; the assay was immunoSEQ multiplex PCR. The sample records 74,000 or so clones, around 83% being singletons. This specimen was peripheral blood, taken on day 0 of AZD1222 vaccination. The receptors originated from an adult in good health.

The chain links TRBV9 to TRBJ1-2, with D unclear. V was pared by 0 bases and J by 6 bases, with 18 bases between. Germline loops: CDR1 SGDLS, CDR2 YYNGEE. This CDR3 region has 16 residues. CDR3 DNA sequence: TGTGCCAGCAGCGTAGACGTCAGGATGGGCCTGAATGGCTACACCTTC. It yields the protein CASSVDVRMGLNGYTF.

The chain carries TRBV28 and TRBJ2-3; the D call may be TRBD1 or TRBD2 (5 bases each). Germline-derived CDR1 and CDR2 are MDHEN and SYDVKM. The CDR3 contains 12 residues. Trimming removed 3 bases from V and 8 bases from J, with 9 bases in between. The chain's CDR3 is CASSLVGVTQYF. CDR3 DNA: TGTGCCAGCAGTTTGGTGGGGGTTACGCAGTATTTT.

The chain carries TRBV4-3 and TRBJ2-7, with D unclear. The CDR3 runs to 11 residues. V dropped 4 bases and J dropped 4 bases, with 5 bases sitting between them. Germline CDR1 reads LGHNA; CDR2 reads YSLEER. CDR3 loop: CASSPEYEQYF. The CDR3 DNA sequence: TGCGCCAGCAGCCCTGAATACGAGCAGTACTTC.

The chain combines TRBV6-5 with TRBJ2-7; D perhaps matches TRBD2 (6 bases). CDR1 MNHEY and CDR2 SVGAGI come from the germline V gene. V was cut by 10 bases and J by 0 bases, with 13 bases left in between. The CDR3 extends over 13 amino acids. The CDR3 protein is CATEEGNSYEQYF. DNA of the CDR3: TGTGCCACGGAGGAGGGGAACTCCTACGAGCAGTACTTC.

The chain links TRBV7-2 to TRBJ1-4; 10 nucleotides match TRBD1. The J segment lost 11 bases and the V segment lost 3 bases, leaving 6 bases of the junction unmatched. Germline V gene lookup returns CDR1 SGHTA and CDR2 FQGNSA. CDR3 length: 14 amino acids. CDR3 residues: CASSLTGGAPKLFF. CDR3 DNA sequence: TGTGCCAGCAGCTTGACAGGGGGCGCACCCAAACTGTTTTTT.

The chain recombines TRBV23-1 with TRBJ2-7; tentatively, D is TRBD1 or TRBD2 (5 bases each). TRBV23-1 has ORF status, its function being uncertain. V was pared by 4 bases and J by 3 bases, with 16 bases between. The CDR3 spans 15 residues. The CDR3: CASSPPPRDHYEQYF. CDR3 sequence (DNA): TGCGCCAGCAGTCCCCCTCCCCGGGACCACTACGAGCAGTACTTC.

V gene TRBV7-9 combines with J gene TRBJ1-5; no clear D gene. The germline CDR1 and CDR2 sequences are SEHNR and FQNEAQ (reference sequence). Trimming removed 3 bases from V and 0 bases from J, with 6 bases in between. CDR3 length: 14 amino acids. The CDR3 bases are TGTGCCAGCAGCTTGGATTATAGCAATCAGCCCCAGCATTTT. Protein sequence: CASSLDYSNQPQHF.

The gene calls are TRBV7-2 and TRBJ1-1; 7 nucleotides match TRBD1. The CDR3 contains 15 residues. The V and J ends lost 1 base and 4 bases, in that order; junction bases with no gene match: 6. From germline, CDR1 is SGHTA and CDR2 FQGNSA. The CDR3 coding sequence is TGTGCCAGCAGCTTAGATTACAGGGGACCCACTGAAGCTTTCTTT. The encoded protein is CASSLDYRGPTEAFF.

The rearrangement links TRBV21-1 to TRBJ1-2; the listed D gene, TRBD1, was not tested against the DNA. TRBV21-1 constitutes a pseudogene. The CDR3 is made up of 14 amino acids. CDR3 protein: CASSNYRANYGYTF. The DNA of the CDR3 is TGTGCCAGCAGCAATTACAGGGCCAACTATGGCTACACCTTC.

V gene TRBV10-3 combines with J gene TRBJ1-3, with D tentatively TRBD1 (5 bases). The germline V gene encodes CDR1 ENHRY and CDR2 SYGVKD. The V and J ends lost 4 bases and 2 bases respectively, with 21 bases between them. The CDR3 length is 18 residues. CDR3: CAISGNSDTTDPGNTIYF. DNA for the CDR3: TGTGCCATCAGTGGGAACTCGGACACTACCGACCCTGGAAACACCATATATTTT.

The chain uses TRBV29-1 and TRBJ1-3, with D possibly being TRBD1 (5 bases). Germline V gene data show CDR1 as SQVTM and CDR2 as ANQGSEA. This CDR3 is 14 amino acids long. The V end lost 1 base, the J end lost 2 bases, and 9 bases lay between the germline ends. CDR3 sequence reads: CSVEVGQTGNTIYF. Written as DNA, the CDR3 is TGCAGCGTTGAAGTGGGGCAGACTGGAAACACCATATATTTT.

This clone showed up just once. The chain joins TRBV6-5 to TRBJ2-7, with D possibly being TRBD1 (5 bases). The CDR3 has 15 residues. V was cut by 0 bases and J by 6 bases, with 15 bases left in between. CDR1 is MNHEY, CDR2 SVGAGI, per germline. The CDR3 here is CASSYSSRTGAEQYF. Written as DNA, the CDR3 is TGTGCCAGCAGTTACTCATCGCGAACAGGAGCCGAGCAGTACTTC.

The J gene is TRBJ2-7, the V gene TRBV7-9; the D is unclear. V was trimmed by 3 bases and J by 0 bases, leaving 9 bases between them. The germline CDR1 and CDR2 sequences are SEHNR and FQNEAQ (reference sequence). The CDR3 runs 14 residues. CDR3 residues: CASSFSTFSYEQYF. The CDR3 DNA reads as TGTGCCAGCAGCTTTTCGACATTCTCCTACGAGCAGTACTTC. Complete variable domain (other parts from reference TRBV7-9 and TRBJ2-7): DTGVSQNPRHKITKRGQNVTFRCDPISEHNRLYWYRQTLGQGPEFLTYFQNEAQLEKSRLLSDRFSAERPKGSFSTLEIQRTEQGDSAMYLCASSFSTFSYEQYFGPGTRLTVT.

The rearrangement uses TRBV27 and TRBJ2-1, with 12 bases identical to TRBD2. Germline CDR1 reads MNHEY; CDR2 reads SMNVEV (reference sequence). The CDR3 consists of 15 residues. Trimming at V came to 6 bases and at J to 7 bases, leaving 7 bases not matched to a gene. CDR3 loop: CASSRLAGVWNEQFF. CDR3 nucleotide sequence: TGTGCCAGCAGCAGACTAGCGGGGGTATGGAATGAGCAGTTCTTC.

The J gene is TRBJ1-1, the V gene TRBV9; no clear D gene. This CDR3 region has 15 residues. Germline loops: CDR1 SGDLS, CDR2 YYNGEE. Trimming shortened V by 4 bases and J by 4 bases, and 17 bases separated the two germline ends. The CDR3 DNA sequence: TGTGCCAGCAGCCCCCATGGAGCTCGCAGCACTGAAGCTTTCTTT. Amino acid sequence: CASSPHGARSTEAFF.

The chain has TRBV6-2 or TRBV6-3 and TRBJ1-1; weak D call: TRBD1 (5 bases). The CDR3 consists of 14 residues. The V end was cut by 4 bases, the J end by 1 base, with 10 bases between. Germline CDR1 is MNHEY and CDR2 is SVGEGT. The CDR3 DNA follows: TGTGCCAGCAGTTCCTTCACAGGGAACACTGAAGCTTTCTTT. Its protein product is CASSSFTGNTEAFF.

The chain joins TRBV23-1 to TRBJ2-3; TRBD2 might be the D (6 bases). TRBV23-1 is given ORF status, its function remaining uncertain. There are 17 residues in the CDR3. Deletions cut 6 bases from V and 2 bases from J, with 21 bases between. CDR3 residues: CASSGTLLSNFTDTQYF. DNA of the CDR3: TGCGCCAGCAGCGGGACTCTCTTATCAAATTTCACAGATACGCAGTATTTT.

V is TRBV28 and J is TRBJ2-3, with 9 bases that match TRBD1. The germline gives CDR1 MDHEN, CDR2 SYDVKM. This CDR3 has 16 residues. V lost 6 bases, J lost 4 bases, and 11 bases stayed unmatched. The CDR3: CASSPPGQGGSDTQYF. As DNA, the CDR3 is TGTGCCAGCAGCCCGCCGGGACAGGGAGGTTCAGATACGCAGTATTTT. The whole variable domain, remainder taken from reference TRBV28 and TRBJ2-3, is DVKVTQSSRYLVKRTGEKVFLECVQDMDHENMFWYRQDPGLGLRLIYFSYDVKMKEKGDIPEGYSVSREKKERFSLILESASTNQTSMYLCASSPPGQGGSDTQYFGPGTRLTVL.